Each of the 27 T cell receptor beta chains below was sequenced from the same sample in a study of blood T cell repertoires in COVID-19. Measured with immunoSEQ multiplex PCR; TCRdb has only the in-frame clones, and not every one. The sample holds roughly 120,000 clones, around 88% seen once. Sequencing was carried out using peripheral blood. These receptors came from a human donor in a cohort sampled during active COVID-19.

The chain links TRBV5-1 to TRBJ2-2; 7 nucleotides line up with TRBD1. The CDR3 totals 15 residues. Unmatched junction bases numbered 5, after V lost 5 bases and J lost 1 base. CDR1 is SGHRS and CDR2 is YFSETQ in the germline V gene. This CDR3 is CASRQNRGNTGELFF. The CDR3 nucleotides read TGCGCCAGCAGACAAAACAGGGGGAACACCGGGGAGCTGTTTTTT.

The rearrangement uses TRBV29-1 and TRBJ2-3; D remains unclear. Germline V gene data show CDR1 as SQVTM and CDR2 as ANQGSEA. This CDR3 region has 12 residues. Trimming stripped 5 bases from V and 0 bases from J, with 6 bases between. The CDR3 protein is CSVSASTDTQYF. The CDR3 DNA reads as TGCAGCGTTAGCGCTAGCACAGATACGCAGTATTTT.

With regard to this clone: An end of the junction does not agree with germline; a read error may underlie this. The V call is TRBV6-2 or TRBV6-3, the J call TRBJ2-7; D not resolved. Germline loops: CDR1 MNHEY, CDR2 SVGEGT. The CDR3 covers 11 residues. The CDR3 reads CASSPSSEQYF. The DNA of the CDR3 is TGTGCCAGCAGTCCCTCCTCCGAGCAGTACTTC.

The V call is TRBV6-5, the J call TRBJ1-2, with 11 bases fitting TRBD1. J was trimmed by 10 bases and V by 2 bases; bases with no gene match: 6. CDR1 MNHEY and CDR2 SVGAGI come from the germline V gene. CDR3 length: 14 amino acids. The CDR3 sequence: CASSYTGQGAFYTF. CDR3 bases: TGTGCCAGCAGTTACACAGGACAGGGGGCATTCTACACCTTC.

The chain has TRBV5-1 and TRBJ1-1; 11 bases are shared with TRBD1. Germline V lookup: CDR1 SGHRS, CDR2 YFSETQ. V was pared by 4 bases and J by 6 bases, with 5 bases of the junction left unmatched. This CDR3 has 14 residues. The CDR3: CASSISGQGAEAFF. Here the CDR3 DNA reads TGCGCCAGCAGCATATCGGGACAGGGGGCTGAAGCTTTCTTT.

This chain joins TRBV27 and TRBJ2-2; 15 bases align to TRBD2. V trimming: 4 bases; J trimming: 1 base; junction bases outside the gene matches: 7. The CDR3 loop spans 19 amino acids. Germline loops: CDR1 MNHEY, CDR2 SMNVEV (reference sequence). The CDR3 DNA reads TGTGCCAGCAGTTCCCGGACTAGCGGGAGGGGTAAGAACACCGGGGAGCTGTTTTTT. It encodes CASSSRTSGRGKNTGELFF.

V and J are TRBV27 and TRBJ2-5, with 9 bases matching TRBD1. CDR1 MNHEY and CDR2 SMNVEV come from the germline V gene (reference sequence). With 6 bases clipped from V and 4 bases from J, the junction kept 9 bases outside the gene matches. The CDR3 has 15 residues. In DNA form, the CDR3 reads TGTGCCAGCAGCCTCCGGGACAGGGCGGTAGAGACCCAGTACTTC. Protein sequence: CASSLRDRAVETQYF.

This chain links TRBV4-1 with TRBJ2-7, with D perhaps matching TRBD2 (5 bases). The CDR3 spans 13 residues. V was pared by 1 base and J by 4 bases, with 8 bases between. CDR1 and CDR2 from the germline V gene are MGHRA and YSYEKL. CDR3 nucleotide sequence: TGCGCCAGCAGCCAAGTTGGCGGGTACGAGCAGTACTTC. It translates to CASSQVGGYEQYF.

The table lists this clone with a few counts. The rearrangement uses TRBV7-2 and TRBJ2-7, with D possibly TRBD2 on 6 matching bases. Germline V lookup: CDR1 SGHTA, CDR2 FQGNSA. The CDR3 runs 12 residues. Trimming removed 5 bases from V and 3 bases from J, with 8 bases in between. CDR3 coding DNA: TGTGCCAGCAGCGTCGGGGGCTACGAGCAGTACTTC. This encodes CASSVGGYEQYF. Based on the CDR3 plus reference TRBV7-2 and TRBJ2-7, the full variable domain is GAGVSQSPSNKVTEKGKDVELRCDPISGHTALYWYRQSLGQGLEFLIYFQGNSAPDKSGLPSDRFSAERTGGSVSTLTIQRTQQEDSAVYLCASSVGGYEQYFGPGTRLTVT.

The CDR3, as DNA: TGTGCCAGCAGCCAAGTCCCCGCGGAGCCCAAAAACATTCAGTACTTC. The encoded protein is CASSQVPAEPKNIQYF. The rearrangement uses TRBV3-1 (or the pseudogene TRBV3-2) and TRBJ2-4; D remains unclear. Trimming pared 1 base from V and 2 bases from J, leaving 12 bases between. CDR3 length: 16 residues. Looked up from germline, CDR1 is LGHDT and CDR2 is YNNKEL (reference sequence).

The chain has TRBV5-1 and TRBJ2-2; 8 bases line up with TRBD1. CDR1 and CDR2 (germline): SGHRS, YFSETQ. CDR3 size: 14 residues. V lost 2 bases, J lost 7 bases, and 4 bases stayed unmatched. This CDR3 reads CASSLHTGGGELFF. DNA for the CDR3: TGCGCCAGCAGCTTACATACAGGGGGCGGGGAGCTGTTTTTT.

V and J are TRBV9 and TRBJ1-1, with 7 bases that match TRBD1. This CDR3 spans 16 amino acids. Germline trimming cut 3 bases from V and 3 bases from J; bases unmatched to any gene: 11. Germline CDR1 reads SGDLS; CDR2 reads YYNGEE. This chain's CDR3 is CASSAQGDSPDTEAFF. The CDR3, as DNA: TGTGCCAGCAGCGCCCAGGGGGACAGCCCAGACACTGAAGCTTTCTTT.

The CDR3 sequence: CASSLAFDQPQHF. CDR3 nucleotides: TGTGCCAGCAGCTTGGCTTTCGATCAGCCCCAGCATTTT. The V and J genes are TRBV5-6 and TRBJ1-5; D unresolved. Germline CDR1 reads SGHDT; CDR2 reads YYEEEE. This CDR3 region has 13 residues. V was clipped by 0 bases and J by 5 bases, with 6 bases between them.

V gene TRBV18 combines with J gene TRBJ2-5; 7 nucleotides line up with TRBD2. Germline lookup yields CDR1 KGHSH and CDR2 LQKENI. The CDR3 is 16 amino acids. The V segment lost 1 base and the J segment 4 bases; nucleotides outside the gene matches: 9. CDR3 coding DNA: TGTGCCAGCTCACCACGGCGGGAGAGGGAGAGAGAGACCCAGTACTTC. Translating it yields CASSPRRERERETQYF.

This sequence joins TRBV6-5 and TRBJ1-2; D is uncertain. CDR1 and CDR2 from the germline V gene are MNHEY and SVGAGI. The CDR3 runs 13 residues. V was clipped by 7 bases and J by 4 bases, with 13 bases between them. The CDR3 sequence: CASTHSPVYGYTF. As DNA, the CDR3 is TGTGCCAGCACCCACAGCCCCGTCTATGGCTACACCTTC.

The V gene is TRBV27, the J gene TRBJ1-5; 7 nucleotides line up with TRBD1. After removal of 3 bases from V and 3 bases from J, the junction contained 5 bases not matched to a gene. CDR3 length: 15 residues. Germline V gene lookup returns CDR1 MNHEY and CDR2 SMNVEV (reference sequence). The CDR3 DNA is TGTGCCAGCAGTTTCCGGGACAGTCTCAATCAGCCCCAGCATTTT. This codes for CASSFRDSLNQPQHF.

The rearrangement uses TRBV6-1 and TRBJ1-5; possible D gene TRBD1, 6 bases. V gave up 4 bases and J gave up 0 bases, with 13 bases separating them. Germline CDR1 is MNHNS and CDR2 is SASEGT. This CDR3 is 16 amino acids long. Here the CDR3 reads CASSVRTANSNQPQHF. CDR3 nucleotides: TGTGCCAGCAGTGTCCGGACAGCTAATAGCAATCAGCCCCAGCATTTT.

V gene TRBV28 combines with J gene TRBJ1-5; weak D call: TRBD1 (6 bases). Trimming removed 6 bases from V and 2 bases from J, with 14 bases in between. The CDR3 covers 15 residues. The germline V gene encodes CDR1 MDHEN and CDR2 SYDVKM. The CDR3 nucleotides read TGTGCCAGCAGCAGGGGTCTAACTGGCAATCAGCCCCAGCATTTT. This codes for CASSRGLTGNQPQHF.

V is TRBV3-1 (or the pseudogene TRBV3-2) and J is TRBJ2-1; 7 bases fit TRBD2. CDR3 length: 15 amino acids. The J segment lost 4 bases and the V segment lost 4 bases, leaving 7 bases of the junction unmatched. Germline CDR1 and CDR2: LGHDT and YNNKEL (reference sequence). CDR3 protein: CASSRGRAQYNEQFF. DNA for the CDR3: TGTGCCAGCAGCCGAGGGAGGGCCCAGTACAATGAGCAGTTCTTC.

The chain carries TRBV24-1 and TRBJ2-1, with 9 bases that match TRBD2. V gave up 2 bases and J gave up 6 bases; unmatched junction bases: 13. CDR1 is KGHDR, CDR2 SFDVKD, per germline. The CDR3 length is 18 residues. Here the CDR3 DNA reads TGTGCCACCAGTGATTCCGGGGGTAGCGGGAGTGCGAGCAATGAGCAGTTCTTC. Amino acid sequence: CATSDSGGSGSASNEQFF.

The chain combines TRBV4-1 with TRBJ1-6; a possible D gene is TRBD1 (6 bases). CDR3 size: 17 residues. Germline V CDR1 and CDR2: MGHRA, YSYEKL. The germline V and J ends were trimmed by 3 bases and 5 bases, with 17 bases remaining between them. In nucleotides, the CDR3 is TGCGCCAGCAGCCAGGCCGGTAGGACAGCAAATAATTCACCCCTCCACTTT. It yields the protein CASSQAGRTANNSPLHF.

The chain links TRBV14 to TRBJ2-7; 11 nucleotides match TRBD2. This CDR3 comprises 16 residues. After removal of 3 bases from V and 0 bases from J, the junction contained 4 bases not matched to a gene. Looked up from germline, CDR1 is SGHDN and CDR2 is FVKESK. CDR3 residues: CASSQQLAGVSYEQYF. The CDR3 DNA sequence: TGTGCCAGCAGCCAGCAACTAGCGGGAGTCTCCTACGAGCAGTACTTC.

V and J are TRBV29-1 and TRBJ2-1; the match to TRBD2 covers 9 bases. The CDR3 length is 14 residues. Trimming at V came to 0 bases and at J to 9 bases, leaving 6 bases not matched to a gene. Per germline, CDR1 SQVTM and CDR2 ANQGSEA. As DNA, the CDR3 is TGCAGCGTTGAAGATCAACTAGCGGGCGGTGAGCAGTTCTTC. It yields the protein CSVEDQLAGGEQFF.

The rearrangement links TRBV19 to TRBJ2-5; 9 positions agree with TRBD1. V trimming: 6 bases; J trimming: 5 bases; junction bases outside the gene matches: 7. Germline V lookup: CDR1 LNHDA, CDR2 SQIVND (reference sequence). The CDR3 spans 14 residues. The CDR3 is CASRNRDRVETQYF. In DNA, the CDR3 is TGTGCCAGTAGAAACCGGGACAGGGTGGAGACCCAGTACTTC.

The chain is built from TRBV28 and TRBJ1-1; D not certain. Trimming took off 9 bases at V and 4 bases at J, with 9 bases between the two ends. There are 11 residues in the CDR3. CDR1 and CDR2 from the germline V gene are MDHEN and SYDVKM. CDR3 in DNA: TGTGCCAGTAGGGAGTTCACTGAAGCTTTCTTT. Amino acids: CASREFTEAFF.

The rearrangement uses TRBV5-1 and TRBJ2-1; TRBD1 is a possible D gene (6 bases). This CDR3 contains 13 residues. Between the trimmed V and J ends, which lost 7 bases and 3 bases, there was a span of 11 bases. Germline CDR1 is SGHRS and CDR2 is YFSETQ. The CDR3 DNA reads TGCGCCAGCGGGGACACGAACTACAATGAGCAGTTCTTC. It specifies CASGDTNYNEQFF.

CDR3 region: CASTLGLAGQETQYF. The CDR3 coding sequence is TGCGCCAGCACCCTTGGACTAGCGGGACAAGAGACCCAGTACTTC. V usage is TRBV5-1 and J usage is TRBJ2-5; 12 nucleotides align to TRBD2. Germline lookup yields CDR1 SGHRS and CDR2 YFSETQ. The CDR3 length is 15 residues. With V trimmed by 6 bases and J by 2 bases, 5 bases remained unmatched.